This TCR beta chain stems from a study of CD8+ T cells in alopecia areata. Germline V gives CDR1 SGHRS, CDR2 YFSETQ. CDR3 length equals 16 residues. V lost 1 base and J 0 bases, leaving 10 bases between the germline ends. The treatment: oral pan-JAK inhibitor, 5-10 mg twice daily. Investigators isolated RNA and reverse transcribed it into cDNA to act as the sequencing template. TCRdb keeps only in-frame clones here, not all; method: immunoSEQ multiplex PCR. The table lists under 250,000 clones, over 60% of them singletons. The input for sequencing was CD4+ T cells sorted from blood, taken around week 44, from a patient treated with tofacitinib. The receptor was isolated from a human donor with alopecia areata. The V call is TRBV5-1, the J call TRBJ2-2; possibly TRBD2 for D (7 bases). CDR3 nucleotide sequence: TGCGCCAGCAGCTTGAGGGGGGGCCCGAACACCGGGGAGCTGTTTTTT. Its protein is CASSLRGGPNTGELFF.